The rows below give T cell receptor beta chains drawn from one sample of a study of blood T cell repertoires in COVID-19. Clones were read by immunoSEQ multiplex PCR, and TCRdb kept only the in-frame ones, dropping some. The sample contains roughly 54,000 clones, around 84% of which appear only once. The sequenced sample was peripheral blood. These receptors all stem from a man aged 45-60 years with acute or convalescent COVID-19. The CDR3 runs from the conserved cysteine through the conserved F or W. Fields, in order: V gene, CDR3 protein.

v_call: TRBV3-1/TRBV3-2; cdr3_aa: CASSQTPEGYEQYF
v_call: TRBV19; cdr3_aa: CASSLRQDTYEQYF
v_call: TRBV7-8; cdr3_aa: CASSLLQYGNTIYF
v_call: TRBV3-1/TRBV3-2; cdr3_aa: CASSQDPNQPQHF
v_call: TRBV27; cdr3_aa: CASSLTRGIGTEAFF
v_call: TRBV20-1; cdr3_aa: CSASSGGSNEKLFF
v_call: TRBV28; cdr3_aa: CASSLSTGVISGNTIYF
v_call: TRBV7-9; cdr3_aa: CASSSGPGDTQYF
v_call: TRBV15; cdr3_aa: CATSRDKEGKLFF
v_call: TRBV7-3; cdr3_aa: CASSSPGQGGTDTQYF
v_call: TRBV1; cdr3_aa: CTSSQEASGTGELFF
v_call: TRBV10-2; cdr3_aa: CASTSGGNTIYF
v_call: TRBV11-2; cdr3_aa: CASRATGSVALGYTF
v_call: TRBV11-2; cdr3_aa: CASSWMGDIQYF
v_call: TRBV6-5; cdr3_aa: CASSYSSDYEQYF
v_call: TRBV27; cdr3_aa: CASSPSPGYLEQYF
v_call: TRBV12-3/TRBV12-4; cdr3_aa: CASSYISNTEAFF
v_call: TRBV27; cdr3_aa: CASSLTSGGEQFF
v_call: TRBV5-8; cdr3_aa: CASSLRTGSLNIQYF
v_call: TRBV6-4; cdr3_aa: CASSTGTSGDDTQYF
v_call: TRBV14; cdr3_aa: CASSQDLSRQGLSWDEQYF
v_call: TRBV2; cdr3_aa: CASSVRQENEQYF
v_call: TRBV7-9; cdr3_aa: CASSPARVNTEAFF
v_call: TRBV21-1; cdr3_aa: CASSNVRDRGRKDYEQYF
v_call: TRBV19; cdr3_aa: CASSSSGTHLGGYTF
v_call: TRBV14; cdr3_aa: CASSQDLAGVLKDTQYF
v_call: TRBV6-5; cdr3_aa: CASRLFRATYEQYF
v_call: TRBV29-1; cdr3_aa: CSVRRQPYGYTF
v_call: TRBV5-8; cdr3_aa: CASSFVIRQGPNQPQHF
v_call: TRBV19; cdr3_aa: CASTLSTGTNNSPLHF
v_call: TRBV24-1; cdr3_aa: CATSDRQAFSYEQYF
v_call: TRBV5-4; cdr3_aa: CASSLQTGGQNIQYF
v_call: TRBV19; cdr3_aa: CASSDRWDYLTDTQYF
v_call: TRBV5-1; cdr3_aa: CASSGTGFTGELFF
v_call: TRBV3-1/TRBV3-2; cdr3_aa: CASSPDDAGYNEQFF
v_call: TRBV11-2; cdr3_aa: CASSPRDFRHFQYF
v_call: TRBV11-2; cdr3_aa: CASSSDRGRAGYTF
v_call: TRBV6-5; cdr3_aa: CASGGGQGPGVLHF
v_call: TRBV11-3; cdr3_aa: CASSRKDKTGGLNQPQHF
v_call: TRBV7-3; cdr3_aa: CASSSQGGNTGELFF
v_call: TRBV7-9; cdr3_aa: CASTPSRATGELFF
v_call: TRBV29-1; cdr3_aa: CSVGDRGGDSSGTQYF
v_call: TRBV19; cdr3_aa: CASRPMGASEIETQYF
v_call: TRBV12-5; cdr3_aa: CASGLSRGLANTEAFF